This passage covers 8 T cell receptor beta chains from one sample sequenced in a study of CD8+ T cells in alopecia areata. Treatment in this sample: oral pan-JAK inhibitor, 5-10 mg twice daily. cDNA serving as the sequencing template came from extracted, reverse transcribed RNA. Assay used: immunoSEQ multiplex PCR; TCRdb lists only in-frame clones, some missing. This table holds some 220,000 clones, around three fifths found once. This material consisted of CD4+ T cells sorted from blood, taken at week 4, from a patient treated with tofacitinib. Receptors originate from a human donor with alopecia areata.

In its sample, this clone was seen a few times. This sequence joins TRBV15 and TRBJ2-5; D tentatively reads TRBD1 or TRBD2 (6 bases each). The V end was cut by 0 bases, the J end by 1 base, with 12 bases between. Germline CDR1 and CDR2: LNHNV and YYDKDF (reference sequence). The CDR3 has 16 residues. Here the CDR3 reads CATSRDLGGGQETQYF. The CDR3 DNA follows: TGTGCCACCAGCAGAGATCTGGGGGGCGGCCAAGAGACCCAGTACTTC.

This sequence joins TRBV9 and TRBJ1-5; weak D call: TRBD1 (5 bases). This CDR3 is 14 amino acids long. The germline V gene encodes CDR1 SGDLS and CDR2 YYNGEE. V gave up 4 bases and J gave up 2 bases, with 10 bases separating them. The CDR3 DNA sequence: TGTGCCAGCAGCCCAGGGCAGGGCAATCAGCCCCAGCATTTT. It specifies CASSPGQGNQPQHF.

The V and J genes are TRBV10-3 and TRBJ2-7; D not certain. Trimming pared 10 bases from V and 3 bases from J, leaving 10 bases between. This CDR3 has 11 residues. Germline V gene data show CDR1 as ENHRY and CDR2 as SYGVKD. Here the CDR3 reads CASTTYYEQYF. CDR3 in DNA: TGTGCCAGCACAACATACTACGAGCAGTACTTC.

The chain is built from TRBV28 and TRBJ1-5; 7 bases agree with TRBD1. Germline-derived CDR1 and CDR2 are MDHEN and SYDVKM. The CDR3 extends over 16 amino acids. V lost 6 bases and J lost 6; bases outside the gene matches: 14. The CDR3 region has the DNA TGTGCCAGCAGCCTGACGGTAGGGGGCCAAGGTCAGCCCCAGCATTTT. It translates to CASSLTVGGQGQPQHF.

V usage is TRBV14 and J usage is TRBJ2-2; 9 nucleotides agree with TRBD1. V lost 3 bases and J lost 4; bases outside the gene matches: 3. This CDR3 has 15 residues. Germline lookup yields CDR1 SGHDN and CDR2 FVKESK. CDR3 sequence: CASSHLTGGTGELFF. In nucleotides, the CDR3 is TGTGCCAGCAGCCATCTGACAGGGGGCACCGGGGAGCTGTTTTTT.

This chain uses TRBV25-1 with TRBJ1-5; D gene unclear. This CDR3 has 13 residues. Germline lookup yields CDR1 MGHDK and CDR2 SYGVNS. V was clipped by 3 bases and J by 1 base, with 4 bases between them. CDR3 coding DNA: TGTGCCAGCAGTGAGAAGAGCAATCAGCCCCAGCATTTT. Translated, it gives CASSEKSNQPQHF.

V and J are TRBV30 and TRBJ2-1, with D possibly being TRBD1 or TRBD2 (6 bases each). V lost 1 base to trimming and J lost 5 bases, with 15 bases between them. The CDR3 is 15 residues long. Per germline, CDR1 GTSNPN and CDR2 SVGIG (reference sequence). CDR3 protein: CAWSASGARHNEQFF. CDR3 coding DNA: TGTGCCTGGAGTGCCTCGGGGGCTAGGCACAATGAGCAGTTCTTC. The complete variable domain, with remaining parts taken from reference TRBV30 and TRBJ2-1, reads SQTIHQWPATLVQPVGSPLSLECTVEGTSNPNLYWYRQAAGRGLQLLFYSVGIGQISSEVPQNLSASRPQDRQFILSSKKLLLSDSGFYLCAWSASGARHNEQFFGPGTRLTVL.

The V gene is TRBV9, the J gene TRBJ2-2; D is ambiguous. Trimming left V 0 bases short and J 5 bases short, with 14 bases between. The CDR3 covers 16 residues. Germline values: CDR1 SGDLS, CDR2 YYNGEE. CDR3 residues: CASSVGGVVSTGELFF. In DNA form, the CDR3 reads TGTGCCAGCAGCGTAGGTGGGGTTGTGTCGACCGGGGAGCTGTTTTTT.